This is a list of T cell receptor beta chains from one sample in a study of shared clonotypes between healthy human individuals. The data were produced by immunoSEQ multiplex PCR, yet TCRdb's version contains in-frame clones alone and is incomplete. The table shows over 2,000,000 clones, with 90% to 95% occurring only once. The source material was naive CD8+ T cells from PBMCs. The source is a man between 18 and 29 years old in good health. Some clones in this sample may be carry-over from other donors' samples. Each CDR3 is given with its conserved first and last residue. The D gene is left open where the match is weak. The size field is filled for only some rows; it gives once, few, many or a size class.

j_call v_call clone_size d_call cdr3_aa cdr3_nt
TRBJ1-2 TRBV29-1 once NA CSSGRGGENYGYTF TGCAGCTCGGGGAGGGGAGGGGAAAACTATGGCTACACCTTC
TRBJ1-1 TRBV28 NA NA CASSLVYQGDTEAFF TGTGCCAGCAGTTTAGTCTATCAGGGCGACACTGAAGCTTTCTTT
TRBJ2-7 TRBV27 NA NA CASRSVPGGLREQYF TGTGCCAGCAGATCTGTCCCCGGGGGCCTGCGCGAGCAGTACTTC
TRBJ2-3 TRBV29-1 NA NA CSAWDAADTQYF TGCAGCGCATGGGACGCTGCAGATACGCAGTATTTT
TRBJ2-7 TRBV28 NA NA CASSFRVAYEQYF TGTGCCAGCAGTTTTCGGGTGGCCTACGAGCAGTACTTC
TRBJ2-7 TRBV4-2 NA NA CASSQGAGPGAYEQYF TGTGCCAGCAGCCAAGGTGCTGGTCCCGGGGCCTACGAGCAGTACTTC
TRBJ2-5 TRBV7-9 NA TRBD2 CASSLGGGAQETQYF TGTGCCAGCAGCTTAGGCGGGGGGGCCCAAGAGACCCAGTACTTC
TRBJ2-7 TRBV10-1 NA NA CASSEQAASYEQYF TGCGCCAGCAGTGAACAGGCAGCCTCCTACGAGCAGTACTTC
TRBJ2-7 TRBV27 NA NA CASTPWAGSSYEQYF TGTGCCAGCACCCCCTGGGCGGGGAGCTCCTACGAGCAGTACTTC
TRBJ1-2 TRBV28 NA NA CASRPIGDKLYGYTF TGTGCCAGCAGACCGATCGGGGACAAACTCTATGGCTACACCTTC
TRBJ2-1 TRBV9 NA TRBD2 CASRLGLAGGNEQFF TGTGCCAGCCGATTGGGACTAGCGGGAGGCAATGAGCAGTTCTTC
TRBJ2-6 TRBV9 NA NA CASSVTGTLGSGANVLTF TGTGCCAGCAGCGTGACAGGTACCCTTGGGTCTGGGGCCAACGTCCTGACTTTC
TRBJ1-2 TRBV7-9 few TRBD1 CASSLGTVGYTF TGTGCCAGCAGCTTGGGGACAGTTGGCTACACCTTC
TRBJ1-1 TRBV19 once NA CASSITQPYTEAFF TGTGCCAGTAGTATAACACAGCCTTACACTGAAGCTTTCTTT
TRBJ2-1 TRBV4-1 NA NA CASSQVPGSHEQFF TGCGCCAGCAGCCAAGTTCCAGGGAGTCATGAGCAGTTCTTC
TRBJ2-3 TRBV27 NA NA CASSFPGVDTQYF TGTGCCAGCAGTTTTCCGGGCGTGGATACGCAGTATTTT
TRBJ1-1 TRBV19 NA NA CASSMRGGTEAFF TGTGCCAGTAGTATGCGGGGGGGCACTGAAGCTTTCTTT
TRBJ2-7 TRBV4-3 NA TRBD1 CASSQQQGPGHEQYF TGCGCCAGCAGCCAGCAACAGGGGCCCGGGCACGAGCAGTACTTC
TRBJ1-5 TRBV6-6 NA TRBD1 CASSYGQGAGQPQHF TGTGCCAGCAGTTACGGACAGGGGGCGGGTCAGCCCCAGCATTTT